This TCR beta chain derives from a study of PD-1 and CTLA-4 blockade in melanoma. Clones were sequenced by immunoSEQ multiplex PCR, and TCRdb holds only the in-frame ones, with some missing. The data show around 31,000 clones, with around 90% seen just once and roughly 6.8% held by the top ten. Germline CDR1 and CDR2: SGHRS and YFSETQ. This CDR3 spans 12 amino acids. V trimming: 8 bases; J trimming: 5 bases; junction bases outside the gene matches: 7. The starting material was CD8+ T cells from peripheral blood, obtained from a patient given anti-PD-1 treatment. This chain links TRBV5-1 with TRBJ2-7; 7 bases match TRBD1. This receptor was obtained from a human donor with melanoma. CDR3 nucleotide sequence: TGCGCCAGTCGACAGGGTATCGACGAGCAGTACTTC. It translates to CASRQGIDEQYF.